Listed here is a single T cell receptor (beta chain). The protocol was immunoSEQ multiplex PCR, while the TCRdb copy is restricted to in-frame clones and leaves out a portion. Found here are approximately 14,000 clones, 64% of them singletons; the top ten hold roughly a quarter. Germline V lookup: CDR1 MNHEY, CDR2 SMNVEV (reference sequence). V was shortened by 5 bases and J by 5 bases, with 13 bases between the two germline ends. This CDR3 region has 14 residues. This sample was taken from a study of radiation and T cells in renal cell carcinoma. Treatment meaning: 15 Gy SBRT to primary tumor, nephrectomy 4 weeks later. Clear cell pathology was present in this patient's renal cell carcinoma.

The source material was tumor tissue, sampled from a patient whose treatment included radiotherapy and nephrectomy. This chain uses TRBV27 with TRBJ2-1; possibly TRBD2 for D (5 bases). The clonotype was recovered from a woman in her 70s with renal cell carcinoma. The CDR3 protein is CASSLEGSNNEQFF. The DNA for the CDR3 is TGTGCCAGCAGTCTAGAGGGATCTAACAATGAGCAGTTCTTC.